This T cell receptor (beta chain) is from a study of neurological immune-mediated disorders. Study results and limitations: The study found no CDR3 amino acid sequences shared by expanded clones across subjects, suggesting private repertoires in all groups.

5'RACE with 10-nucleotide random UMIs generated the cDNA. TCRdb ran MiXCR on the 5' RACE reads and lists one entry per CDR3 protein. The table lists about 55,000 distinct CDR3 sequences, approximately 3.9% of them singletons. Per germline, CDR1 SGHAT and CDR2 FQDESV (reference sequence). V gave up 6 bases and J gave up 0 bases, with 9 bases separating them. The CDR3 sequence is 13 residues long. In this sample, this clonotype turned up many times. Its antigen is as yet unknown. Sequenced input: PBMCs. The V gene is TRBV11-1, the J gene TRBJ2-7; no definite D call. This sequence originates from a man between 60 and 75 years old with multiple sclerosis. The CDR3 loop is CASRDAFSYEQYF. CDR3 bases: TGTGCCAGCAGGGACGCATTCTCCTACGAGCAGTACTTC.